Listed below are T cell receptor beta chains from one sample, sequenced in a study of read filtering for tumor transcriptome and immune sequencing. One entry per CDR3 protein results from TCRdb running MiXCR on the reads. The table shows fewer than 50,000 distinct CDR3 sequences, with roughly 13% occurring only once. Sequencing was performed on a population of CD138-negative cells sorted from bone marrow. These receptors were collected from a donor aged 40 or older with multiple myeloma. Both conserved end residues are trimmed from each CDR3. The order of the fields is V gene, J gene, CDR3 protein.

TRBV6-1	TRBJ1-1	ASSGGPARATEAF
TRBV27	TRBJ2-3	ASREDRENTDTQY
TRBV28	TRBJ2-5	ASSKALAGLGQETQY
TRBV5-1	TRBJ2-5	ASSLGLARQETQY
TRBV7-8	TRBJ2-6	AGYSWTGANVLT
TRBV20-1	TRBJ2-1	SARDRISGRDGEQF
TRBV12-5	TRBJ2-5	ASGLRSSGPQETQY
TRBV6-1	TRBJ2-3	ASSELAGVARDTLY
TRBV7-2	TRBJ1-4	ASSLGLGPNEKLF
TRBV2	TRBJ2-1	ASSGARGRASNEQF
TRBV18	TRBJ1-1	ASSPGQGNTEAF
TRBV11-2	TRBJ2-1	ASSFGDLRDNELF